Listed here are 28 T cell receptor beta chains from one sample, sequenced in a study of blood T cell repertoires in COVID-19. The protocol was immunoSEQ multiplex PCR, while the TCRdb copy is restricted to in-frame clones and leaves out a portion. The table has 40,000 to 65,000 clones, 60% to 85% seen once. The sample taken for sequencing was peripheral blood. These TCRs come from a human donor with active or convalescent COVID-19. The donor label of this sample is uncertain.

This clone was picked up one time. The chain joins TRBV6-6 to TRBJ2-7; a possible D gene is TRBD1 (6 bases). The CDR3 extends over 12 amino acids. Trimming removed 5 bases from V and 5 bases from J, with 10 bases in between. CDR1 and CDR2 (germline): MNHNY, SVGAGI (reference sequence). The CDR3: CASSPTGNEQYF. CDR3 in DNA: TGTGCCAGCAGTCCTACAGGGAACGAGCAGTACTTC.

The rearrangement links TRBV11-1 to TRBJ2-5, with D perhaps TRBD1 (5 bases). CDR3 length: 15 amino acids. The germline CDR1 and CDR2 sequences are SGHAT and FQDESV (reference sequence). The V gene lost 5 bases and the J gene lost 7 bases, with 20 bases spanning the gap. The CDR3 is CASSPRTRNLATQYF. In nucleotides, the CDR3 is TGTGCCAGCAGCCCCCGGACACGGAACTTAGCGACCCAGTACTTC.

The V call is TRBV7-8, the J call TRBJ2-4, with a possible D match to TRBD2 (6 bases). The CDR3 consists of 11 residues. Deletions cut 3 bases from V and 15 bases from J, with 12 bases between. Germline CDR1 reads SGHVS; CDR2 reads FQNEAQ. CDR3 in DNA: TGTGCCAGCAGCTTCGCTAGCGACCTGTACTTC. Amino acids: CASSFASDLYF. The full variable domain, its missing parts supplied by reference TRBV7-8 and TRBJ2-4, is GAGVSQSPRYKVAKRGQDVALRCDPISGHVSLFWYQQALGQGPEFLTYFQNEAQLDKSGLPSDRFFAERPEGSVSTLKIQRTQQEDSAVYLCASSFASDLYFGAGTRLSVL.

The DNA for the CDR3 is TGTGCCAGCAGCTTGGACAGGCATTTTAATGAAAAACTGTTTTTT. This codes for CASSLDRHFNEKLFF. The J gene is TRBJ1-4, the V gene TRBV27; 7 bases are a match to TRBD1. The CDR3 length is 15 residues. V lost 6 bases and J lost 4; bases outside the gene matches: 8. Germline assignment: CDR1 MNHEY and CDR2 SMNVEV (reference sequence).

The chain recombines TRBV6-1 with TRBJ2-1, with 7 bases aligning to TRBD2. V lost 6 bases, J lost 6 bases, and 11 bases stayed unmatched. Germline CDR1 is MNHNS and CDR2 is SASEGT. There are 15 residues in the CDR3. Written as DNA, the CDR3 is TGTGCCAGCAGCACCCGGGACGGGGAGGGCAATGAGCAGTTCTTC. Encoded protein: CASSTRDGEGNEQFF.

Points on this clone: At one end, the junction sequence differs from germline, possibly due to a read error. The rearrangement joins TRBV7-7 to TRBJ2-5; 8 bases fit TRBD1. The CDR3 has 14 amino acids. Germline lookup yields CDR1 SSHAT and CDR2 FNYEAQ (reference sequence). This CDR3 is CASSEGTGQETQYF. The DNA of the CDR3 is TGTGCTAGCAGTGAGGGGACAGGCCAAGAGACCCAGTACTTC.

This clone showed up just a few times. The chain links TRBV19 to TRBJ1-1; 9 bases are shared with TRBD1. V trimming: 10 bases; J trimming: 5 bases; junction bases outside the gene matches: 8. The CDR3 covers 13 residues. CDR1 and CDR2 (germline): LNHDA, SQIVND (reference sequence). The CDR3 loop is CATRRDRATEAFF. CDR3 nucleotides: TGTGCCACCCGCCGGGACAGGGCAACTGAAGCTTTCTTT.

CDR3 region: CASSPPGQTQETQYF. The CDR3 bases are TGTGCCAGCAGCCCACCGGGACAGACACAAGAGACCCAGTACTTC. V usage is TRBV6-5 and J usage is TRBJ2-5; TRBD1 matches 7 bases. V lost 6 bases, J lost 2 bases, and 9 bases stayed unmatched. CDR1 is MNHEY, CDR2 SVGAGI, per germline. The CDR3 runs to 15 residues.

This chain uses TRBV4-1 with TRBJ1-5; TRBD1 aligns across 7 bases. Germline CDR1 reads MGHRA; CDR2 reads YSYEKL. The CDR3 extends over 16 amino acids. Trimming cost V 0 bases and J 6 bases; bases outside gene matches: 8. The CDR3 loop is CASSQDQDRASQPQHF. The CDR3 DNA reads as TGCGCCAGCAGCCAAGATCAAGACAGGGCGAGTCAGCCCCAGCATTTT.

This clone was seen only once. This rearrangement joins TRBV27 to TRBJ2-7; D uncertain. Germline V gene lookup returns CDR1 MNHEY and CDR2 SMNVEV (reference sequence). V was cut by 2 bases and J by 0 bases, with 8 bases left in between. The CDR3 is 14 residues long. The CDR3 protein is CASSLLQNSYEQYF. CDR3 in DNA: TGTGCCAGCAGTTTACTCCAGAACTCCTACGAGCAGTACTTC.

V is TRBV6-4 and J is TRBJ2-3; no firm D call. Germline V gives CDR1 MRHNA, CDR2 SNTAGT. The CDR3 has 12 amino acids. The V end lost 3 bases, the J end lost 6 bases, and 7 bases lay between the germline ends. CDR3 bases: TGTGCCAGCAGTGATTATTCCGATACGCAGTATTTT. Its protein product is CASSDYSDTQYF.

The chain couples TRBV6-2 or TRBV6-3 to TRBJ2-7, with a weak D call TRBD2 (6 bases). This CDR3 is built from 15 residues. V was clipped by 5 bases and J by 3 bases, with 17 bases between them. The germline CDR1 and CDR2 sequences are MNHEY and SVGEGT. The CDR3 DNA follows: TGTGCCAGCAGTCCCACCGGGAGTAGCGGCTACGAGCAGTACTTC. This sequence encodes CASSPTGSSGYEQYF.

The gene calls are TRBV30 and TRBJ2-3; D is unresolved. V was cut by 3 bases and J by 2 bases, with 12 bases left in between. The germline V gene encodes CDR1 GTSNPN and CDR2 SVGIG (reference sequence). The CDR3 runs to 14 residues. CDR3 sequence (DNA): TGTGCCTGGAGGTGGGCCGCATCCACAGATACGCAGTATTTT. It is translated as CAWRWAASTDTQYF.

This clone came up a few times. The chain couples TRBV7-9 to TRBJ1-4; D gene uncertain. This CDR3 contains 12 residues. CDR1 and CDR2 (germline): SEHNR, FQNEAQ (reference sequence). The V and J ends lost 5 bases and 6 bases respectively, with 7 bases between them. CDR3 DNA: TGTGCCAGCAGCCCTACAGATGAAAAACTGTTTTTT. This sequence encodes CASSPTDEKLFF.

The rearrangement joins TRBV27 to TRBJ2-1; D remains unclear. Germline CDR1 and CDR2: MNHEY and SMNVEV (reference sequence). Trimming removed 3 bases from V and 8 bases from J, with 11 bases in between. The CDR3 runs 13 residues. DNA of the CDR3: TGTGCCAGCAGTTTCTGGAGCGCCGATGAGCAGTTCTTC. This translates into CASSFWSADEQFF.

This clone came up a few times. V usage is TRBV13 and J usage is TRBJ2-2, with 15 bases that match TRBD2. The CDR3 loop spans 18 amino acids. Per the germline V gene, CDR1 is PRHDT and CDR2 is FYEKMQ (reference sequence). V shed 0 bases and J 2 bases; nucleotides not matched to a gene: 1. CDR3 DNA: TGTGCCAGCAGCTTAGGGGGACTAGCGGGAGGAAACACCGGGGAGCTGTTTTTT. Its protein product is CASSLGGLAGGNTGELFF.

In DNA, the CDR3 is TGTGCCAGCACAACTAGCGGGAGGTATGGCGGGGAGCTGTTTTTT. It encodes CASTTSGRYGGELFF. J is TRBJ2-2 and V is TRBV5-8; 12 positions match TRBD2. Germline V gene sequence: CDR1 SGHTS, CDR2 YDEGEE. V lost 6 bases to trimming and J lost 7 bases; unmatched junction nucleotides: 7. There are 15 residues in the CDR3.

This chain joins TRBV6-4 and TRBJ2-5; 7 bases line up with TRBD1. The V segment lost 5 bases and the J segment 5 bases; nucleotides outside the gene matches: 8. Germline V CDR1 and CDR2: MRHNA, SNTAGT. CDR3 length equals 14 residues. CDR3 amino acids: CASSHRGGRETQYF. Written as DNA, the CDR3 is TGTGCCAGCAGTCACAGGGGCGGGCGGGAGACCCAGTACTTC.

This clone was detected a few times. The chain recombines TRBV11-3 with TRBJ2-1; no reliable D call. The CDR3 runs to 15 residues. V dropped 1 base and J dropped 7 bases, with 14 bases sitting between them. Germline-derived CDR1 and CDR2 are SGHNT and YENEEA. This CDR3 is CASSLGLTPENEQFF. CDR3 coding DNA: TGTGCCAGCAGCTTAGGGTTGACTCCCGAGAATGAGCAGTTCTTC.

The chain is built from TRBV14 and TRBJ2-7; TRBD2 matches 9 bases. Germline CDR1 is SGHDN and CDR2 is FVKESK. V lost 4 bases, J lost 7 bases, and 11 bases stayed unmatched. The length of the CDR3 is 15 residues. CDR3 loop: CASSPWGGRAGEQYF. DNA for the CDR3: TGTGCCAGCAGCCCGTGGGGCGGGAGGGCCGGAGAGCAGTACTTC.

The chain joins TRBV4-1 to TRBJ2-1; TRBD2 aligns across 8 bases. V shed 2 bases and J 4 bases; nucleotides not matched to a gene: 10. Germline CDR1 and CDR2: MGHRA and YSYEKL. This CDR3 has 17 amino acids. The CDR3 DNA reads as TGCGCCAGCAGCCAAACCCCGGGACTAGGATGGTACAATGAGCAGTTCTTC. It encodes CASSQTPGLGWYNEQFF.

This sequence joins TRBV29-1 and TRBJ1-1, with D perhaps matching TRBD1 (5 bases). Germline values: CDR1 SQVTM, CDR2 ANQGSEA. V shed 8 bases and J shed 6 bases, with 16 bases lying between them. The CDR3 has 12 amino acids. Here the CDR3 reads CSFTGDSAEAFF. CDR3 in DNA: TGCAGCTTTACCGGGGACTCCGCTGAAGCTTTCTTT. Full variable domain (rest looked up from reference TRBV29-1 and TRBJ1-1): SAVISQKPSRDICQRGTSLTIQCQVDSQVTMMFWYRQQPGQSLTLIATANQGSEATYESGFVIDKFPISRPNLTFSTLTVSNMSPEDSSIYLCSFTGDSAEAFFGQGTRLTVV.

V and J are TRBV12-3 or TRBV12-4 and TRBJ2-7; no definite D call. The CDR3 sequence is 13 residues long. Between the trimmed V and J ends, which lost 6 bases and 0 bases, there was a span of 9 bases. The chain's CDR3 is CASSLESSYEQYF. In nucleotides, the CDR3 is TGTGCCAGCAGCCTAGAGAGCTCCTACGAGCAGTACTTC.

The CDR3 spells CASSQAGRGGFSYEQYF. The CDR3 DNA is TGTGCCAGCAGCCAGGCCGGGCGGGGGGGGTTTTCCTACGAGCAGTACTTC. The chain couples TRBV3-1 (or the pseudogene TRBV3-2) to TRBJ2-7; 9 bases match TRBD2. CDR3 length: 17 amino acids. In germline, CDR1 is LGHDT, CDR2 YNNKEL (reference sequence). Unmatched junction bases numbered 10, after V lost 3 bases and J lost 1 base.

This chain joins TRBV21-1 and TRBJ1-1; the table assigns TRBD1, which was not confirmed against the DNA. TRBV21-1 is described as a pseudogene. This CDR3 comprises 14 residues. The CDR3 reads CASSRDRRNTEAFF. In DNA form, the CDR3 reads TGTGCCAGCAGCCGGGACAGACGAAACACTGAAGCTTTCTTT.

This clone came up once. The chain employs TRBV7-6 and TRBJ2-7; a weak D match, TRBD1 (5 bases). The CDR3 runs to 15 residues. Germline-derived CDR1 and CDR2 are SGHVS and FNYEAQ. V was shortened by 1 base and J by 2 bases, with 12 bases between the two germline ends. CDR3 coding DNA: TGTGCCAGCAGCTTAGACGCAGGGCGTACCTACGAGCAGTACTTC. It codes for CASSLDAGRTYEQYF.

The chain recombines TRBV28 with TRBJ1-2; TRBD1 matches 9 bases. The CDR3 extends over 16 amino acids. The J segment lost 8 bases and the V segment lost 4 bases, leaving 14 bases of the junction unmatched. Germline V gene data show CDR1 as MDHEN and CDR2 as SYDVKM. CDR3 sequence reads: CASSSGQGFPRAGYTF. The CDR3 nucleotides read TGTGCCAGCAGTTCGGGACAGGGTTTTCCCCGTGCGGGCTACACCTTC.

The chain is built from TRBV28 and TRBJ1-2, with TRBD1 matching over 7 bases. The V segment lost 1 base and the J segment 4 bases; nucleotides outside the gene matches: 6. The germline V gene encodes CDR1 MDHEN and CDR2 SYDVKM. The CDR3 runs to 15 residues. This CDR3 reads CASSLLGGLIYGYTF. The CDR3 DNA sequence: TGTGCCAGCAGTTTATTAGGGGGCCTAATCTATGGCTACACCTTC.